This is a list of T cell receptor beta chains from one sample in a study of blood T cell repertoires in COVID-19. Sequencing used immunoSEQ multiplex PCR; TCRdb keeps in-frame clones, though not all of them. Among roughly 180,000 clones listed, 80% to 85% were seen once. Material: PBMCs or T cells enriched from blood (not recorded which). Source of these receptors: a woman aged 55-70 years who had recovered from COVID-19. CDR3s include the opening cysteine and the closing phenylalanine or tryptophan. D genes are given only for firm matches.

>TRBD2|TRBV29-1|TRBJ2-1
CSVDSLAGDNEQFF
>.|TRBV5-1|TRBJ2-6
CASTLGSTGANVLTF
>.|TRBV5-1|TRBJ2-1
CASSLGLRGPPNEQFF
>TRBD2|TRBV3-1/TRBV3-2|TRBJ2-1
CASSRLAGMYNEQFF
>.|TRBV6-5|TRBJ2-3
CASSPGGVGTQYF
>TRBD2|TRBV4-1|TRBJ2-7
CASSQGGTSGSGYEQYF
>.|TRBV7-9|TRBJ2-2
CASSSRGTATTGELFF
>.|TRBV7-3|TRBJ1-4
CASSPNGGTNEKLFF
>.|TRBV27|TRBJ2-4
CASSSDLAKNIQYF
>TRBD2|TRBV5-1|TRBJ2-7
CASSWTSGSSYEQYF
>.|TRBV25-1|TRBJ1-4
CASSDRRLITTNEKLFF
>TRBD1|TRBV11-2|TRBJ1-6
CASRTGQGTNNSPLHF
>.|TRBV27|TRBJ2-2
CASSQTIAGTGELFF
>.|TRBV7-3|TRBJ1-1
CASSLMEYTEAFF
>TRBD2|TRBV4-2|TRBJ2-7
CASSQLLAGGLHYEQYF
>.|TRBV7-6|TRBJ2-7
CASSLAAGGGGPSWYEQYF
>.|TRBV5-1|TRBJ1-1
CASSPGGRLMNTEAFF
>.|TRBV7-2|TRBJ2-7
CASSLRLGEQYF
>.|TRBV12-5|TRBJ1-5
CASGLGGDSNQPQHF
>TRBD2|TRBV5-1|TRBJ2-7
CASSLAPGGPGEQYF
>.|TRBV28|TRBJ1-2
CASSFRGADYGYTF
>TRBD2|TRBV24-1|TRBJ2-1
CATQGTNNEQFF
>TRBD2|TRBV7-6|TRBJ2-7
CASSPTSGGTYEQYF
>TRBD1|TRBV9|TRBJ1-1
CASSVGQGGITEAFF
>TRBD2|TRBV6-5|TRBJ2-7
CASCEREGREQYF
>.|TRBV5-1|TRBJ1-4
CASSLDSPNEKLFF
>TRBD1|TRBV29-1|TRBJ1-5
CSVEETGAGQPQHF
>.|TRBV19|TRBJ1-1
CASSTGLWAEAFF
>.|TRBV18|TRBJ2-1
CASSGAQRGYNEQFF
>.|TRBV30|TRBJ1-2
CAWSVKVAGNYGYTF